This TCR beta chain was retrieved from a study of T cells after yellow fever vaccination. By 5'RACE template switching, TCR cDNA was produced, with a universal primer site and UMIs added in the process. TCRdb recomputed calls from the 5' RACE reads with MiXCR, one row per CDR3 protein. Found here are 450,000 to 550,000 distinct CDR3 sequences, 21% of them singletons; the top ten hold about 16%. CDR1 is PRHDT, CDR2 FYEKMQ, per germline (reference sequence). CDR3 length equals 14 residues. Trimming shortened V by 0 bases and J by 6 bases, and 11 bases separated the two germline ends. This specimen was PBMCs, taken less than 25 days after the first yellow fever vaccination. The chain carries TRBV13 and TRBJ2-5, with D possibly matching TRBD2 (6 bases). The sequence was collected from a man between 18 and 29 years old who received the YFV17D yellow fever vaccine. DNA of the CDR3: TGTGCCAGCAGCTTAGGAACTAGCAGAAAGACCCAGTACTTC. Translated, it gives CASSLGTSRKTQYF.